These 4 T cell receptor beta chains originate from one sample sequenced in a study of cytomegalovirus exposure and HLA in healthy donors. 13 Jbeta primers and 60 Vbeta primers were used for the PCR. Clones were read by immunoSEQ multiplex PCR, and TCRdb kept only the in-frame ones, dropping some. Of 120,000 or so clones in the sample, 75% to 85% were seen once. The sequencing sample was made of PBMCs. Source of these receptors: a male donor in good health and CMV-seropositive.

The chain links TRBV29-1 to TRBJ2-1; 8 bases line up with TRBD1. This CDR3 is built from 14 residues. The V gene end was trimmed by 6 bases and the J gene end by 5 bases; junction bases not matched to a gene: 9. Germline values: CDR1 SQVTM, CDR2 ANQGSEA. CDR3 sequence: CSVGDRGPHNEQFF. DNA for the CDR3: TGCAGCGTGGGCGACAGGGGACCCCACAATGAGCAGTTCTTC.

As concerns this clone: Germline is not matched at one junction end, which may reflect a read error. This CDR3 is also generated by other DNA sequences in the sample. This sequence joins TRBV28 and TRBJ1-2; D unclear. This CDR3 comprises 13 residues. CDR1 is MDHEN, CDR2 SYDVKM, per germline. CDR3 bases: TGTGCCAGCAGCGGCTCTCCTAGCTATGGCTACACCTTT. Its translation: CASSGSPSYGYTF.

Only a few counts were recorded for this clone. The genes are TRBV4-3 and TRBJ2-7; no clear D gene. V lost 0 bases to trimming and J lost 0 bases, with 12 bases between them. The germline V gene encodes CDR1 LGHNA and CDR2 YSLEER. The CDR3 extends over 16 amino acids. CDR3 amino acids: CASSQDLRISSYEQYF. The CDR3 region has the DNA TGCGCCAGCAGCCAAGATTTGAGAATAAGCTCCTACGAGCAGTACTTC.

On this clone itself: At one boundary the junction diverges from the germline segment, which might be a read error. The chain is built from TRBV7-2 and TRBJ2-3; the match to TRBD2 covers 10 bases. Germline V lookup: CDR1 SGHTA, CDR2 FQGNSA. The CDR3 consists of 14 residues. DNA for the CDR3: TGTGCCAGCAGCCTAGCGGGAGTGGCAGATACGCAGTATTTT. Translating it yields CASSLAGVADTQYF.